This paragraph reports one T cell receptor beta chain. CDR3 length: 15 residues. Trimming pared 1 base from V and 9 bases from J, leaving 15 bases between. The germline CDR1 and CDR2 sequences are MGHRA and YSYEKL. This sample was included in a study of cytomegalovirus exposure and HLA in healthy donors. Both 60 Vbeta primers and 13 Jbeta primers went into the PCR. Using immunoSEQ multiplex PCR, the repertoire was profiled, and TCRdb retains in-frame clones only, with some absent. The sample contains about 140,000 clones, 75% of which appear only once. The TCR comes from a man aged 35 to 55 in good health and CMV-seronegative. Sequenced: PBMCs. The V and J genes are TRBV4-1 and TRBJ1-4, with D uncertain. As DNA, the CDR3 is TGCGCCAGCAGCCAAGTACAGAATAGTGGGCAAAAACTGTTTTTT. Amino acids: CASSQVQNSGQKLFF.